This entry lists 18 T cell receptor beta chains sequenced from one sample in a study of T-cell reconstitution after alpha-beta-depleted transplantation in children (dated by TCRdb to the mid-2010s). The treatment or condition label of this sample denotes: allogeneic hematopoietic cell transplantation with graft depleted of TCRalphabeta T cells and CD19 B cells. Library generation was performed with PCR. For sequencing, an Illumina HiSeq 2500 was employed. To normalize quantification of the TCRbeta repertoire, the TCR libraries were built with molecular barcoding that relied on unique molecular identifiers. Using fastp trimming at Q25 and MiXCR clonotype assembly, TCRdb reanalyzed the public sequencing data and kept in-frame beta chains. When rows share a CDR3 protein, they turn into one entry using the most common DNA and genes. The sample includes 300,000 to 400,000 distinct CDR3 sequences, with 20% to 30% observed a single time. Of the sample, 9.5% to 13% falls within the top ten clones.

The sample consisted of PBMCs, mostly from graft donor cells, taken 180 days after TCRalphabeta/CD19-depleted stem cell transplant. These receptors all come from a male patient under 18 who had a stem cell transplant for acute lymphoblastic leukemia, so the T cells may come from the graft donor.

This clonotype came up a few times. J is TRBJ1-3 and V is TRBV12-3 or TRBV12-4; D ambiguous. Trimming shortened V by 6 bases and J by 2 bases, and 17 bases separated the two germline ends. This CDR3 has 16 amino acids. The CDR3 bases are TGTGCCAGCAGCCCCGGGCCCGAAGGACCTGGAAACACCATATATTTT. Its protein is CASSPGPEGPGNTIYF.

This clonotype was counted a few times. This sequence joins TRBV7-2 and TRBJ2-5; no reliable D call. This CDR3 region has 14 residues. Trimming took off 7 bases at V and 7 bases at J, with 19 bases between the two ends. The germline V gene encodes CDR1 SGHTA and CDR2 FQGNSA. This chain's CDR3 is CASTRETYRGTQYF. CDR3 coding DNA: TGTGCCAGCACTCGCGAAACCTATCGTGGGACCCAGTACTTC.

The rearrangement uses TRBV29-1 and TRBJ1-1; 8 bases map to TRBD1. This CDR3 is 14 amino acids long. With 3 bases clipped from V and 6 bases from J, the junction kept 9 bases outside the gene matches. The germline gives CDR1 SQVTM, CDR2 ANQGSEA. CDR3 sequence (DNA): TGCAGCGTTGAGGCAGGGGGCAAGTATCCTGAAGCTTTCTTT. As protein: CSVEAGGKYPEAFF.

This clonotype was seen a handful of times. This rearrangement joins TRBV30 to TRBJ2-3; 10 nucleotides agree with TRBD2. The ends lost 3 bases at V and 6 bases at J; junction bases unmatched: 9. The germline gives CDR1 GTSNPN, CDR2 SVGIG (reference sequence). CDR3 length: 15 residues. The CDR3 nucleotides read TGTGCCTGGAGCTCTAGCGGGAGTGTTTGGGATACGCAGTATTTT. Translating it yields CAWSSSGSVWDTQYF.

This rearrangement joins TRBV10-3 to TRBJ2-7, with unresolved D. Germline-derived CDR1 and CDR2 are ENHRY and SYGVKD. CDR3 length: 12 amino acids. Between the trimmed V and J ends, which lost 2 bases and 4 bases, there was a span of 6 bases. This CDR3 is CAISEKGYEQYF. In DNA form, the CDR3 reads TGTGCCATCAGTGAGAAAGGTTACGAGCAGTACTTC.

The chain links TRBV6-5 to TRBJ2-5; 8 positions agree with TRBD1. This CDR3 is built from 16 residues. The germline V gene has CDR1 MNHEY and CDR2 SVGAGI. The junction had 9 bases not matched to a gene; V was cut back by 2 bases and J by 4 bases. The CDR3 sequence: CASSYPVGQGRETQYF. The CDR3 DNA follows: TGTGCCAGCAGTTACCCCGTAGGACAGGGACGAGAGACCCAGTACTTC.

The chain links TRBV6-5 to TRBJ2-5; D gene ambiguous. Between the trimmed V and J ends, which lost 2 bases and 2 bases, there was a span of 6 bases. The CDR3 has 13 residues. CDR1 and CDR2 from the germline V gene are MNHEY and SVGAGI. The CDR3 loop is CASSYKEQETQYF. The CDR3 DNA reads as TGTGCCAGCAGTTACAAGGAACAAGAGACCCAGTACTTC.

The rearrangement joins TRBV7-3 to TRBJ2-1; 7 bases fit TRBD2. CDR1 is SGHTA, CDR2 FQGTGA, per germline. Trimming took 2 bases from V and 6 from J; bases not matched to a gene: 7. This CDR3 region has 15 residues. Here the CDR3 reads CASSLGGETGNEQFF. CDR3 nucleotides: TGTGCCAGCAGCTTAGGGGGGGAAACGGGCAATGAGCAGTTCTTC.

This clonotype was seen a few times. The chain combines TRBV20-1 with TRBJ2-7; 7 nucleotides agree with TRBD1. Germline V lookup: CDR1 DFQATT, CDR2 SNEGSKA (reference sequence). The CDR3 runs 16 residues. The J segment lost 0 bases and the V segment lost 5 bases, leaving 13 bases of the junction unmatched. DNA for the CDR3: TGCAGTGCTTCCCCTCGGGACAGTGAGAGCTCCTACGAGCAGTACTTC. Its translation: CSASPRDSESSYEQYF.

This clonotype has at least ten counts. This chain uses TRBV5-1 with TRBJ2-7; 9 nucleotides agree with TRBD1. This CDR3 region has 16 residues. V lost 2 bases, J lost 6 bases, and 12 bases stayed unmatched. Germline-derived CDR1 and CDR2 are SGHRS and YFSETQ. CDR3 bases: TGCGCCAGCAGCTTCTCTCCGGGACAGGGAATGGTCGAGCAGTACTTC. Its translation is CASSFSPGQGMVEQYF.

Only a few counts were recorded for this clonotype. The rearrangement joins TRBV7-2 to TRBJ1-1, with 9 bases aligning to TRBD1. V lost 1 base and J lost 6; bases outside the gene matches: 3. CDR1 SGHTA and CDR2 FQGNSA come from the germline V gene. CDR3 length: 14 residues. The CDR3 loop is CASSLDRGRPEAFF. The CDR3 DNA is TGTGCCAGCAGCTTAGACAGGGGGCGGCCTGAAGCTTTCTTT.

The chain combines TRBV3-1 with TRBJ2-7; 7 bases match TRBD1. The trim removed 4 bases at V and 4 bases at J, leaving 13 bases unmatched. This CDR3 contains 16 residues. Germline CDR1 reads LGHDT; CDR2 reads YNNKEL (reference sequence). The CDR3 loop is CASSPPNRDSGYEQYF. CDR3 nucleotides: TGTGCCAGCAGCCCACCAAACCGGGACAGTGGGTACGAGCAGTACTTC.

This clonotype was seen only a few times. The chain couples TRBV27 to TRBJ2-7; no definite D call. The germline CDR1 and CDR2 sequences are MNHEY and SMNVEV (reference sequence). The CDR3 sequence is 15 residues long. Trimming took 3 bases from V and 0 from J, leaving 12 bases between them. The CDR3 here is CASSFLGRHSYEQYF. In nucleotides, the CDR3 is TGTGCCAGCAGTTTCTTGGGTCGCCACTCCTACGAGCAGTACTTC.

The chain combines TRBV29-1 with TRBJ1-1, with D unclear. The CDR3 is 11 residues long. V lost 8 bases and J 5 bases, leaving 12 bases between the germline ends. Germline V gene lookup returns CDR1 SQVTM and CDR2 ANQGSEA. CDR3 residues: CSFGVGTEAFF. For the CDR3, the DNA is TGCAGCTTTGGGGTGGGGACTGAAGCTTTCTTT.

This clonotype was counted a few times. This chain uses TRBV15 with TRBJ2-6; D is unclear. This CDR3 has 15 residues. CDR1 is LNHNV, CDR2 YYDKDF, per germline (reference sequence). The V end was cut by 0 bases, the J end by 0 bases, with 3 bases between. CDR3 amino acids: CATSRDNSGANVLTF. The CDR3 DNA follows: TGTGCCACCAGCAGAGATAACTCTGGGGCCAACGTCCTGACTTTC.

This chain joins TRBV5-6 and TRBJ2-5; D uncertain. The germline V gene has CDR1 SGHDT and CDR2 YYEEEE. Trimming stripped 0 bases from V and 4 bases from J, with 7 bases between. The CDR3 consists of 13 residues. The CDR3 reads CASSLGRSETQYF. For the CDR3, the DNA is TGTGCCAGCAGCTTGGGCCGGTCAGAGACCCAGTACTTC.

The DNA of the CDR3 is TGCGCCAGCAGTCCCCCCGGGACAGGGGGAGAAACGCAGTATTTT. Translating it yields CASSPPGTGGETQYF. The gene calls are TRBV10-1 and TRBJ2-3; TRBD1 aligns across 11 bases. CDR3 length: 15 residues. V dropped 5 bases and J dropped 9; count of bases not matched to a gene: 10. Germline V gene data show CDR1 as WNHNN and CDR2 as SYGVQD (reference sequence).

V usage is TRBV7-9 and J usage is TRBJ1-5; TRBD1 matches 7 bases. The V gene's germline CDR1 is SEHNR and CDR2 FQNEAQ (reference sequence). The junction had 7 bases not matched to a gene; V was cut back by 5 bases and J by 0 bases. The CDR3 has 16 amino acids. The CDR3: CASSPRGSDSNQPQHF. The DNA for the CDR3 is TGTGCCAGCAGCCCCAGGGGGTCCGATAGCAATCAGCCCCAGCATTTT.